This entry concerns a single T cell receptor (beta chain). The antigen remains undetermined. The data are from a study of shared clonotypes between healthy human individuals. Study outcomes and limitations: Estimated richness was generally greater in naive than memory subsets. In a few donors, around 5% of naive CD4 clonotypes appeared in common. When compared with the clonotypes that were shared by all four sorted-subset donors, the non-shared clonotypes turned out to have lower generation probabilities.

Naive CD8 cells comprised CD45RO-negative, CCR7-positively selected cells, excluding terminally differentiated effector memory CD45RA+ cells. Generated by immunoSEQ multiplex PCR, the TCRdb table keeps only in-frame clones and is missing some. This table holds some 800,000 clones, 80% to 95% found once. The V gene's germline CDR1 is LGHNA and CDR2 YSLEER. The ends were cut back, 1 base at V and 2 bases at J, with 9 bases in the middle. This CDR3 is built from 14 residues. The chain combines TRBV4-3 with TRBJ2-7; weak D call: TRBD1 (5 bases). Sequencing was carried out using naive CD8+ T cells sorted from blood. The receptor comes from a man aged 25 to 45 in good health. This chain's CDR3 is CASSQGSGPYEQYF. The DNA of the CDR3 is TGCGCCAGCAGCCAAGGGTCAGGGCCCTACGAGCAGTACTTC.